The rows below give T cell receptor beta chains drawn from one sample of a study of cytomegalovirus exposure and HLA in healthy donors. Only in-frame clones appear in the TCRdb table, and some are missing; sequencing was by immunoSEQ multiplex PCR. The repertoire consists of around 260,000 clones, with over 70% occurring once and the leading ten covering roughly 0.3%. Sample: PBMCs. The receptor source for this set is a girl aged 2 to 9 in good health and CMV-seronegative. The CDR3 runs from the conserved cysteine through the conserved F or W. The D gene is left open where the match is weak. A clone size is listed for some rows: how often the clone was seen (once, few, many), or a class if it is expanded.

J	V	size	D	CDR3	DNA
TRBJ2-2	TRBV10-1	-	TRBD2	CAKNPRDGGTNTGELFF	TGCGCCAAAAATCCGCGGGACGGGGGGACCAACACCGGGGAGCTGTTTTTT
TRBJ1-4	TRBV5-6	-	-	CASSYLSTGSREKLFF	TGTGCCAGCAGCTACCTATCTACAGGGTCACGGGAAAAACTGTTTTTT
TRBJ2-7	TRBV30	-	-	CAWRIGIINEQYF	TGTGCCTGGAGAATCGGGATAATCAACGAGCAGTACTTC
TRBJ2-1	TRBV28	-	TRBD2	CASVREVYNEQFF	TGTGCCAGCGTGCGGGAGGTCTACAATGAGCAGTTCTTC
TRBJ1-1	TRBV18	-	TRBD1	CASSPPSLAGGNTEAFF	TGTGCCAGCTCACCACCGTCTCTTGCAGGGGGGAACACTGAAGCTTTCTTT
TRBJ1-1	TRBV5-1	few	-	CASSPSVSGLNTEAFF	TGCGCCAGCAGCCCCAGTGTGAGCGGCCTGAACACTGAAGCTTTCTTT
TRBJ1-1	TRBV10-1	once	TRBD1	CASSESGTGNTEAFF	TGCGCCAGCAGTGAGTCAGGGACAGGAAACACTGAAGCTTTCTTT
TRBJ1-2	TRBV28	few	-	CASSLNFLYTF	TGTGCCAGCAGTTTAAACTTCCTCTACACCTTC
TRBJ2-4	TRBV30	few	-	CAWSSGNIQYF	TGTGCCTGGAGTTCAGGGAACATTCAGTACTTC
TRBJ1-3	TRBV25-1	-	TRBD1	CASSAQGRGNTIYF	TGTGCCAGCAGTGCACAGGGGAGGGGAAACACCATATATTTT
TRBJ1-6	TRBV7-9	-	-	CASSLIRGGNSPLHF	TGTGCCAGCAGCCTGATAAGGGGGGGCAATTCACCCCTCCACTTT
TRBJ2-5	TRBV9	-	TRBD1	CASSAPTGGVEETQYF	TGTGCCAGCAGCGCTCCGACAGGGGGAGTCGAAGAGACCCAGTACTTC
TRBJ1-4	TRBV6-5	-	-	CASSYSAGASHEKLFF	TGTGCCAGCAGTTACTCTGCGGGGGCTTCTCATGAAAAACTGTTTTTT
TRBJ2-1	TRBV30	-	TRBD1	CAWEYRGKGTVSLNEQFF	TGTGCCTGGGAGTACAGGGGGAAAGGGACAGTATCCCTCAATGAGCAGTTCTTC
TRBJ2-2	TRBV2	-	TRBD1	CASSGTGGIGYTGELFF	TGTGCCAGCAGTGGGACAGGGGGCATCGGGTACACCGGGGAGCTGTTTTTT
TRBJ2-3	TRBV7-3	-	TRBD2	CASSSLTSADTQYF	TGTGCCAGCAGCTCCCTTACTAGCGCAGATACGCAGTATTTT
TRBJ1-1	TRBV6-5	-	-	CASSYWAGHLNTEAFF	TGTGCCAGCAGTTACTGGGCCGGACACCTGAACACTGAAGCTTTCTTT
TRBJ2-5	TRBV5-8	-	TRBD1	CASSRDRGETQYF	TGTGCCAGCAGCCGGGACAGGGGGGAGACCCAGTACTTC
TRBJ1-2	TRBV13	-	TRBD1	CASRVRTGDNYGYTF	TGTGCCAGCAGAGTTCGAACAGGGGACAACTATGGCTACACCTTC
TRBJ1-3	TRBV30	-	TRBD1	CAWSVGQTSSGNTIYF	TGTGCCTGGAGTGTGGGACAGACTAGCTCTGGAAACACCATATATTTT
TRBJ1-6	TRBV6-5	-	-	CASSYSGGTGPLHF	TGTGCCAGCAGTTACTCGGGGGGAACCGGACCCCTCCACTTT
TRBJ2-6	TRBV2	-	-	CASSDPGAGANVLTF	TGTGCCAGCAGTGACCCAGGGGCCGGGGCCAACGTCCTGACTTTC
TRBJ1-1	TRBV19	-	TRBD1	CASSSLTGVRTEAFF	TGTGCCAGTAGTTCCCTTACAGGGGTTAGGACTGAAGCTTTCTTT
TRBJ2-7	TRBV5-5	few	-	CASSLSIYEQYF	TGTGCCAGCAGCTTGTCAATCTACGAGCAGTACTTC
TRBJ1-1	TRBV23-1	-	-	CATTRTVSTEAFF	TGCGCCACCACTCGGACAGTCTCCACTGAAGCTTTCTTT
TRBJ2-5	TRBV14	-	-	CASSQDSGETQYF	TGTGCCAGCAGCCAAGATAGTGGAGAGACCCAGTACTTC